Following are 29 T cell receptor beta chains from one sample sequenced in a study of blood T cell repertoires in COVID-19. TCRdb's copy holds only in-frame clones and misses some; the assay was immunoSEQ multiplex PCR. The repertoire holds about 190,000 clones, with about 88% as singletons. Sample: peripheral blood. The receptors originated from a woman under 40 with active or convalescent COVID-19.

The J gene is TRBJ1-4, the V gene TRBV18, with D tentatively TRBD1 (5 bases). Germline V CDR1 and CDR2: KGHSH, LQKENI. This CDR3 has 14 amino acids. V was trimmed by 3 bases and J by 8 bases, leaving 13 bases between them. The CDR3 DNA reads TGTGCCAGCTCACCGTTTGCAGGGAACGAAAAACTGTTTTTT. Amino acid sequence: CASSPFAGNEKLFF.

There are a few counts of this clone. The chain is built from TRBV5-4 and TRBJ2-1; D gene uncertain. The germline CDR1 and CDR2 sequences are SGHNT and YYREEE (reference sequence). CDR3 size: 13 residues. The V gene lost 5 bases and the J gene lost 3 bases, with 9 bases spanning the gap. CDR3 sequence reads: CASSKTRYNEQFF. DNA for the CDR3: TGTGCCAGCAGTAAGACACGCTACAATGAGCAGTTCTTC.

V usage is TRBV5-1 and J usage is TRBJ1-1; D call uncertain. Trimming took off 1 base at V and 5 bases at J, with 12 bases between the two ends. The CDR3 contains 14 residues. CDR1 SGHRS and CDR2 YFSETQ come from the germline V gene. CDR3 DNA: TGCGCCAGCAGCTTGACGGGGTTGCGGACTGAAGCTTTCTTT. It translates to CASSLTGLRTEAFF.

CDR3 sequence (DNA): TGTGCCAGCACCCAAAGGTGTGGCGGGGGAAGCTCCTACGAGCAGTACTTC. This sequence encodes CASTQRCGGGSSYEQYF. The rearrangement uses TRBV21-1 and TRBJ2-7; the table names TRBD2, a call not compared with the DNA. TRBV21-1 is reported as a pseudogene. This CDR3 comprises 17 residues.

The CDR3 region has the DNA TGCGCCAGCAGCTTTGTCCGAGGGAACACCGGGGAGCTGTTTTTT. Amino acid sequence: CASSFVRGNTGELFF. J is TRBJ2-2 and V is TRBV5-1; unclear D gene. This CDR3 is 15 amino acids long. The germline V gene encodes CDR1 SGHRS and CDR2 YFSETQ. The V gene lost 2 bases and the J gene lost 1 base, with 9 bases spanning the gap.

V and J are TRBV3-1 (or the pseudogene TRBV3-2) and TRBJ1-5; a weak D match, TRBD1 (5 bases). Germline V CDR1 and CDR2: LGHDT, YNNKEL (reference sequence). Trimming shortened V by 4 bases and J by 4 bases, and 11 bases separated the two germline ends. The CDR3 totals 14 residues. The CDR3 sequence is CASSPWGENQPQHF. CDR3 DNA: TGTGCCAGCAGCCCGTGGGGGGAGAATCAGCCCCAGCATTTT.

CDR3 region: CASSRTQGNTGELFF. The CDR3 coding sequence is TGTGCCAGCAGCCGAACCCAGGGAAACACCGGGGAGCTGTTTTTT. The chain carries TRBV27 and TRBJ2-2; possibly TRBD1 for D (5 bases). V shed 6 bases and J shed 2 bases, with 13 bases lying between them. The length of the CDR3 is 15 residues. CDR1 MNHEY and CDR2 SMNVEV come from the germline V gene (reference sequence).

This chain links TRBV13 with TRBJ1-3, with 12 positions matching TRBD1. Trimming removed 5 bases from V and 8 bases from J; junction bases left unmatched: 16. The germline CDR1 and CDR2 sequences are PRHDT and FYEKMQ (reference sequence). This CDR3 comprises 18 residues. In DNA, the CDR3 is TGTGCCAGCAGCCCCAGGGGGACAGGGGGCGCCGTTAAAGACACCATATATTTT. It yields the protein CASSPRGTGGAVKDTIYF.

The V and J genes are TRBV29-1 and TRBJ1-2, with 8 positions matching TRBD1. This CDR3 spans 14 amino acids. V lost 6 bases and J lost 0; bases outside the gene matches: 6. Germline values: CDR1 SQVTM, CDR2 ANQGSEA. The CDR3, as DNA: TGCAGCGTCAAAGACAGGGGATCTAACTATGGCTACACCTTC. It is translated as CSVKDRGSNYGYTF.

The V gene is TRBV27, the J gene TRBJ2-5, with 12 bases that match TRBD2. Trimming took 3 bases from V and 4 from J; bases not matched to a gene: 6. Looked up from germline, CDR1 is MNHEY and CDR2 is SMNVEV (reference sequence). CDR3 length: 16 amino acids. CDR3 residues: CASSLLAGGPVETQYF. Here the CDR3 DNA reads TGTGCCAGCAGTTTGCTAGCGGGGGGGCCGGTAGAGACCCAGTACTTC.

This clone has only a few counts. The V gene is TRBV20-1, the J gene TRBJ1-6; no reliable D call. Germline CDR1 reads DFQATT; CDR2 reads SNEGSKA (reference sequence). This CDR3 has 15 residues. V was pared by 3 bases and J by 3 bases, with 12 bases between. The CDR3 protein is CSASISENYNSPLHF. CDR3 nucleotides: TGCAGTGCTAGTATCTCGGAGAACTATAATTCACCCCTCCACTTT.

This rearrangement joins TRBV27 to TRBJ2-7, with D perhaps matching TRBD2 (6 bases). CDR3 length: 12 amino acids. V was pared by 9 bases and J by 2 bases, with 11 bases between. CDR1 and CDR2 (germline): MNHEY, SMNVEV (reference sequence). CDR3 loop: CASIAETYEQYF. CDR3 DNA sequence: TGTGCCAGTATAGCGGAAACCTACGAGCAGTACTTC.

CDR3 loop: CASTQRGNTEAFF. For the CDR3, the DNA is TGTGCCAGCACTCAACGGGGGAACACTGAAGCTTTCTTT. V usage is TRBV6-6 and J usage is TRBJ1-1, with D unclear. The CDR3 is 13 amino acids. The germline V gene encodes CDR1 MNHNY and CDR2 SVGAGI (reference sequence). The germline V and J ends were trimmed by 7 bases and 1 base, with 10 bases remaining between them.

The V gene is TRBV20-1, the J gene TRBJ2-7, with 10 bases identical to TRBD2. There are 15 residues in the CDR3. Per the germline V gene, CDR1 is DFQATT and CDR2 is SNEGSKA (reference sequence). The ends lost 3 bases at V and 4 bases at J; junction bases unmatched: 9. The CDR3 region is CSASPSGSFSYEQYF. The CDR3 coding sequence is TGCAGTGCTAGTCCTAGCGGGAGTTTCTCGTACGAGCAGTACTTC.

V is TRBV25-1 and J is TRBJ1-4, with 10 bases fitting TRBD1. The CDR3 length is 16 residues. Germline assignment: CDR1 MGHDK and CDR2 SYGVNS. Trimming at V came to 5 bases and at J to 7 bases, leaving 10 bases not matched to a gene. The CDR3 sequence is CASSSTSGTGAEKLFF. As DNA, the CDR3 is TGTGCCAGCAGTTCAACTTCCGGGACAGGGGCTGAAAAACTGTTTTTT. Based on the CDR3 plus reference TRBV25-1 and TRBJ1-4, the full variable domain is EADIYQTPRYLVIGTGKKITLECSQTMGHDKMYWYQQDPGMELHLIHYSYGVNSTEKGDLSSESTVSRIRTEHFPLTLESARPSHTSQYLCASSSTSGTGAEKLFFGSGTQLSVL.

The V gene is TRBV5-1, the J gene TRBJ2-1; 9 nucleotides match TRBD2. CDR1 and CDR2 from the germline V gene are SGHRS and YFSETQ. The V and J ends lost 0 bases and 4 bases, in that order; junction bases with no gene match: 8. The CDR3 is 17 residues long. CDR3 in DNA: TGCGCCAGCAGCTTGGTGAGGACTAGCGAAAAATACAATGAGCAGTTCTTC. This gives the protein CASSLVRTSEKYNEQFF.

The chain joins TRBV10-3 to TRBJ1-2; 7 bases map to TRBD1. Trimming removed 2 bases from V and 0 bases from J; junction bases left unmatched: 3. Germline loops: CDR1 ENHRY, CDR2 SYGVKD. The CDR3 sequence is 15 residues long. CDR3 in amino acids: CAISEQGTANYGYTF. The CDR3, as DNA: TGTGCCATCAGTGAGCAGGGGACAGCTAACTATGGCTACACCTTC.

This sequence joins TRBV10-3 and TRBJ1-1, with D unclear. Trimming shortened V by 5 bases and J by 3 bases, and 19 bases separated the two germline ends. This CDR3 region has 16 residues. Germline CDR1 and CDR2: ENHRY and SYGVKD. The CDR3 loop is CAISSIQVLDDTEAFF. Written as DNA, the CDR3 is TGTGCCATCAGTTCTATCCAAGTTTTAGATGACACTGAAGCTTTCTTT.

This clone has a handful of counts. The V gene is TRBV3-1 (or the pseudogene TRBV3-2), the J gene TRBJ2-1, with 8 bases lining up with TRBD2. CDR3 length equals 16 residues. J was trimmed by 2 bases and V by 2 bases; bases with no gene match: 5. CDR1 and CDR2 (germline): LGHDT, YNNKEL (reference sequence). CDR3 bases: TGTGCCAGCAGCCAACTCTCGACTAGCGCCTACAATGAGCAGTTCTTC. It specifies CASSQLSTSAYNEQFF.

V is TRBV6-6 and J is TRBJ1-4; 7 bases fit TRBD1. Germline V gives CDR1 MNHNY, CDR2 SVGAGI (reference sequence). V was pared by 6 bases and J by 6 bases, with 7 bases of the junction left unmatched. CDR3 length: 14 residues. The CDR3 nucleotides read TGTGCCAGCAGACTACAGGGGATAGATGAAAAACTGTTTTTT. Its translation is CASRLQGIDEKLFF.

This chain links TRBV12-5 with TRBJ1-2, with a weak D call TRBD1 (5 bases). The CDR3 contains 16 residues. Trimming cost V 2 bases and J 5 bases, with 18 bases left between them. Germline V lookup: CDR1 LGHNT, CDR2 FRNRAP. In DNA form, the CDR3 reads TGTGCTAGTGGTTTGAGTAAATGGAGGGGTAAGTATGGCTACACCTTC. Translated, it gives CASGLSKWRGKYGYTF.

This chain uses TRBV4-1 with TRBJ2-1, with 8 bases matching TRBD1. Per the germline V gene, CDR1 is MGHRA and CDR2 is YSYEKL. This CDR3 region has 13 residues. J gave up 6 bases and V 3 bases, and 1 base lay outside the gene matches. Here the CDR3 reads CASSHGQGNEQFF. Here the CDR3 DNA reads TGCGCCAGCAGCCACGGACAGGGCAATGAGCAGTTCTTC.

This rearrangement joins TRBV7-2 to TRBJ2-3; D perhaps matches TRBD2 (7 bases). Trimming cost V 6 bases and J 9 bases, with 25 bases left between them. The CDR3 is 16 residues long. Germline assignment: CDR1 SGHTA and CDR2 FQGNSA. The CDR3 DNA is TGTGCCAGCAGGAGCCCAGGCAGGACAGTCGGGAGGACGCAGTATTTT. It yields the protein CASRSPGRTVGRTQYF.

This clone has only a few counts. CDR3 DNA sequence: TGTGCCAGCAGCCAAGCGGCGGGGCAGCCCCAGCATTTT. Encoded protein: CASSQAAGQPQHF. V usage is TRBV3-1 (or the pseudogene TRBV3-2) and J usage is TRBJ1-5; no definite D call. V was trimmed by 1 base and J by 7 bases, leaving 8 bases between them. Germline V lookup: CDR1 LGHDT, CDR2 YNNKEL (reference sequence). The CDR3 contains 13 residues.

V is TRBV4-1 and J is TRBJ1-6; D may be TRBD1 (5 bases). V lost 4 bases, J lost 10 bases, and 17 bases lay in between. CDR1 is MGHRA, CDR2 YSYEKL, per germline. The CDR3 has 15 residues. CDR3 nucleotides: TGCGCCAGCAGCCTCCGGGGGAGGGAGGAATCACCCCTCCACTTT. It translates to CASSLRGREESPLHF.

This clone was counted many times. V and J are TRBV5-1 and TRBJ2-7, with TRBD2 matching 14 bases. V gave up 3 bases and J gave up 4 bases; unmatched junction bases: 6. Per the germline V gene, CDR1 is SGHRS and CDR2 is YFSETQ. This CDR3 comprises 16 residues. CDR3 DNA sequence: TGCGCCAGCAGCTCCGGACTAGCGGGAGGAAGATACGAGCAGTACTTC. Translation gives CASSSGLAGGRYEQYF.

This rearrangement joins TRBV10-1 to TRBJ1-3; D is uncertain. CDR1 is WNHNN, CDR2 SYGVQD, per germline (reference sequence). This CDR3 spans 14 amino acids. Trimming stripped 3 bases from V and 4 bases from J, with 10 bases between. The CDR3 DNA sequence: TGCGCCAGCAGTGATGGCAGAAGAGGAAACACCATATATTTT. It encodes CASSDGRRGNTIYF.

The V gene is TRBV18, the J gene TRBJ1-2, with 7 bases fitting TRBD1. The CDR3 runs to 13 residues. V gave up 3 bases and J gave up 13 bases; unmatched junction bases: 11. CDR1 is KGHSH, CDR2 LQKENI, per germline. The CDR3 nucleotides are TGTGCCAGCTCACCCCTCGACAGGGAAAAAGGCACCTTC. Encoded protein: CASSPLDREKGTF.

This clone was detected a few times. V and J are TRBV28 and TRBJ1-2; 8 nucleotides line up with TRBD1. CDR1 is MDHEN and CDR2 is SYDVKM in the germline V gene. This CDR3 has 14 residues. Losses at the gene ends were 3 bases for V and 4 bases for J; bases not matched to a gene: 4. CDR3 protein: CASSLQGAVYGYTF. The CDR3 DNA is TGTGCCAGCAGTTTGCAGGGGGCAGTCTATGGCTACACCTTC.